This passage covers 13 T cell receptor beta chains from one sample sequenced in a study of immune evolution from preneoplasia to lung adenocarcinoma. TCRdb's table, derived via immunoSEQ multiplex PCR, lists solely in-frame clones and lacks some. The table shows around 3,000 clones, with about four fifths occurring only once. The sequenced sample was FFPE adjacent normal lung tissue. These receptors all come from a person aged 35-49 years with lung adenocarcinoma.

The chain has TRBV27 and TRBJ1-1, with a weak D call TRBD1 (5 bases). Trimming shortened V by 6 bases and J by 4 bases, and 12 bases separated the two germline ends. Germline CDR1 MNHEY, CDR2 SMNVEV (reference sequence). This CDR3 region has 13 residues. The CDR3 is CASRRGDRTEAFF. In DNA, the CDR3 is TGTGCCAGCAGGAGAGGGGACCGCACTGAAGCTTTCTTT.

The chain couples TRBV11-2 to TRBJ2-4; TRBD2 agrees at 7 bases. Germline CDR1 is SGHAT and CDR2 is FQNNGV. This CDR3 comprises 16 residues. After removal of 5 bases from V and 0 bases from J, the junction contained 7 bases not matched to a gene. In DNA form, the CDR3 reads TGTGCCAGCAGCAAGCGGGGCCCCAGAGCCAAAAACATTCAGTACTTC. Encoded protein: CASSKRGPRAKNIQYF.

This clone was counted once. The chain is built from TRBV5-4 and TRBJ1-2; D unclear. V lost 4 bases to trimming and J lost 8 bases, with 15 bases between them. This CDR3 is built from 13 residues. Germline-derived CDR1 and CDR2 are SGHNT and YYREEE (reference sequence). DNA for the CDR3: TGTGCCAGCAGCCTCGAAGACCCTCGCGGCTACACCTTC. This encodes CASSLEDPRGYTF.

This clone was observed once. The chain couples TRBV28 to TRBJ1-2, with unresolved D. This CDR3 region has 13 residues. The V gene's germline CDR1 is MDHEN and CDR2 SYDVKM. V gave up 6 bases and J gave up 8 bases, with 16 bases separating them. CDR3 coding DNA: TGTGCCAGCAGGAGGAGGGTCGAATTCGGCTACACCTTC. Translation gives CASRRRVEFGYTF.

The chain carries TRBV5-4 and TRBJ1-5; D gene ambiguous. Trimming shortened V by 4 bases and J by 3 bases, and 8 bases separated the two germline ends. This CDR3 is built from 13 residues. The germline CDR1 and CDR2 sequences are SGHNT and YYREEE (reference sequence). CDR3 region: CASSPGDNQPQHF. The CDR3 DNA is TGTGCCAGCAGCCCTGGTGACAATCAGCCCCAGCATTTT.

The rearrangement joins TRBV27 to TRBJ1-5; D is unclear. The CDR3 is made up of 14 amino acids. Trimming shortened V by 5 bases and J by 8 bases, and 16 bases separated the two germline ends. Germline V gene data show CDR1 as MNHEY and CDR2 as SMNVEV (reference sequence). Here the CDR3 DNA reads TGTGCCAGCAGTCGTCGGGTCTGGGGTGAGCCCCAGCATTTT. It encodes CASSRRVWGEPQHF.

The chain recombines TRBV5-1 with TRBJ2-7; D is unclear. The CDR3 length is 12 residues. V was pared by 2 bases and J by 4 bases, with 7 bases between. The germline V gene has CDR1 SGHRS and CDR2 YFSETQ. The DNA of the CDR3 is TGCGCCAGCAGCTTCAACGGATACGAGCAGTACTTC. It encodes CASSFNGYEQYF.

This clone was counted a single time. The chain couples TRBV4-1 to TRBJ1-1; D ambiguous. Germline-derived CDR1 and CDR2 are MGHRA and YSYEKL. CDR3 length: 13 residues. Trimming took 1 base from V and 4 from J, leaving 7 bases between them. CDR3 DNA sequence: TGCGCCAGCAGCCAAGTAGAACTCACTGAAGCTTTCTTT. Amino acid sequence: CASSQVELTEAFF.

This chain links TRBV5-8 with TRBJ2-3; perhaps TRBD2 as D (6 bases). The CDR3 length is 15 residues. CDR1 is SGHTS, CDR2 YDEGEE, per germline. V was pared by 2 bases and J by 0 bases, with 10 bases between. CDR3 sequence (DNA): TGTGCCAGCAGCTTCGGGACTCGGAGCACAGATACGCAGTATTTT. Its translation: CASSFGTRSTDTQYF. Based on the CDR3 plus reference TRBV5-8 and TRBJ2-3, the full variable domain is EAGVTQSPTHLIKTRGQQATLRCSPISGHTSVYWYQQALGLGLQFLLWYDEGEERNRGNFPPRFSGRQFPNYSSELNVNALELEDSALYLCASSFGTRSTDTQYFGPGTRLTVL.

The V call is TRBV19, the J call TRBJ1-5; 12 bases are shared with TRBD1. Germline-derived CDR1 and CDR2 are LNHDA and SQIVND (reference sequence). The CDR3 runs to 14 residues. V was pared by 10 bases and J by 7 bases, with 8 bases of the junction left unmatched. CDR3 in DNA: TGTGCCACCTCCGGGACAGGGGGCCGCCAGCCCCAGCATTTT. Its protein product is CATSGTGGRQPQHF.

The V call is TRBV6-6, the J call TRBJ2-3; D gene unclear. The CDR3 loop spans 15 amino acids. Germline V lookup: CDR1 MNHNY, CDR2 SVGAGI (reference sequence). Trimming took 2 bases from V and 0 from J, leaving 9 bases between them. The CDR3 here is CASSYKETSTDTQYF. The CDR3 DNA reads TGTGCCAGCAGTTACAAAGAGACTAGCACAGATACGCAGTATTTT.

This rearrangement joins TRBV11-2 to TRBJ2-1; 10 positions match TRBD2. This CDR3 is 18 amino acids long. The V gene's germline CDR1 is SGHAT and CDR2 FQNNGV. Losses at the gene ends were 2 bases for V and 0 bases for J; bases not matched to a gene: 7. The CDR3 DNA is TGTGCCAGCAGCTTAAGGACTAGCGGAACATACTCCTACAATGAGCAGTTCTTC. Translation: CASSLRTSGTYSYNEQFF.

This clone is a singleton in its sample. The V gene is TRBV6-1, the J gene TRBJ1-2; TRBD1 matches at 7 bases. CDR3 length equals 13 residues. Per germline, CDR1 MNHNS and CDR2 SASEGT. The V gene end was trimmed by 6 bases and the J gene end by 2 bases; junction bases not matched to a gene: 3. CDR3 region: CASREQGNYGYTF. CDR3 in DNA: TGTGCCAGCAGGGAACAGGGGAACTATGGCTACACCTTC.